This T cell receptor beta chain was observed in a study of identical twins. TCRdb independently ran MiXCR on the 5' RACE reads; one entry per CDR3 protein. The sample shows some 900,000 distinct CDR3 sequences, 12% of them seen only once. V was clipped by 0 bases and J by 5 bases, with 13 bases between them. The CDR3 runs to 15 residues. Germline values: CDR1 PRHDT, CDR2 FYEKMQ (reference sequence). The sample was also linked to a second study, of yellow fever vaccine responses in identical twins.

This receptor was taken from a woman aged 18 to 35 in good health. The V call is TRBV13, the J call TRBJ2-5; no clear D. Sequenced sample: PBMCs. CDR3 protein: CASSLGFQRRETQYF. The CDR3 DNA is TGTGCCAGCAGCTTAGGCTTCCAGCGCCGGGAGACCCAGTACTTC.